Here is one T cell receptor beta chain with its context. Its target is unknown. The sample comes from a study of cytomegalovirus exposure and HLA in healthy donors. Points from the study as a whole: Presence/absence analyses treated sequencing depth as roughly uniform across donors.

Looked up from germline, CDR1 is KGHSH and CDR2 is LQKENI. This CDR3 has 13 residues. Trimming shortened V by 2 bases and J by 11 bases, and 15 bases separated the two germline ends. Vbeta (60) and Jbeta (13) primers were used in the PCR. Here immunoSEQ multiplex PCR was the method, and the copy in TCRdb shows in-frame clones only, minus some. The sample yields roughly 200,000 clones, 87% seen once. This sequence joins TRBV18 and TRBJ1-1, with D maybe TRBD1 (6 bases). This TCR was sampled from a boy aged 2-15 years in good health and CMV-seronegative. The sequenced material came from PBMCs. The CDR3 region has the DNA TGTGCCAGCTCACCAAGCACCGGGGGGCACGCTTTCTTT. Its protein product is CASSPSTGGHAFF.